These 4 T cell receptor beta chains were sequenced from one sample in a study of blood T cell repertoires in COVID-19. The data were produced by immunoSEQ multiplex PCR, yet TCRdb's version contains in-frame clones alone and is incomplete. Of some 390,000 clones in the sample, 89% were seen once. The sample was peripheral blood. The receptor source for this set is a woman aged 40 to 50 with COVID-19, enrolled during active disease.

V gene TRBV19 combines with J gene TRBJ2-1; 8 nucleotides match TRBD2. The CDR3 is 16 amino acids. Germline trimming cut 0 bases from V and 9 bases from J; bases unmatched to any gene: 10. Germline CDR1 reads LNHDA; CDR2 reads SQIVND (reference sequence). As DNA, the CDR3 is TGTGCCAGTAGTATAGATCCCCCGGGAGGGCCGGGTGAGCAGTTCTTC. It specifies CASSIDPPGGPGEQFF.

The chain couples TRBV7-8 to TRBJ1-2; D is unclear. Trimming took 5 bases from V and 8 from J, leaving 15 bases between them. The CDR3 has 13 residues. The germline V gene encodes CDR1 SGHVS and CDR2 FQNEAQ. The CDR3 nucleotides read TGTGCCAGCAGCGGTGTAAGGGAGGACGGCTACACCTTC. Protein: CASSGVREDGYTF. The variable domain in full, with the rest retrieved from reference TRBV7-8 and TRBJ1-2, is GAGVSQSPRYKVAKRGQDVALRCDPISGHVSLFWYQQALGQGPEFLTYFQNEAQLDKSGLPSDRFFAERPEGSVSTLKIQRTQQEDSAVYLCASSGVREDGYTFGSGTRLTVV.

The rearrangement uses TRBV6-2 or TRBV6-3 and TRBJ2-2; the match to TRBD1 covers 9 bases. V lost 2 bases, J lost 5 bases, and 6 bases stayed unmatched. The CDR3 has 16 residues. Germline CDR1 and CDR2: MNHEY and SVGEGT. The CDR3 spells CASSYRGQGLTGELFF. DNA of the CDR3: TGTGCCAGCAGTTACCGGGGACAGGGACTAACCGGGGAGCTGTTTTTT.

The chain has TRBV11-2 and TRBJ1-5; 7 bases map to TRBD1. The CDR3 runs to 18 residues. Germline loops: CDR1 SGHAT, CDR2 FQNNGV. V was clipped by 0 bases and J by 1 base; unmatched bases: 9. The DNA for the CDR3 is TGTGCCAGCAGCTTAGAGAGGGGGCGGATGAAGAGCAATCAGCCCCAGCATTTT. Translation: CASSLERGRMKSNQPQHF.